The 21 T cell receptor beta chains below come from one sample, sequenced in a study of CD8+ T cells in alopecia areata. Extracted RNA was reverse transcribed into cDNA, the sequencing template. Clones were read by immunoSEQ multiplex PCR, and TCRdb kept only the in-frame ones, dropping some. Among 190,000 or so clones, roughly 50% were seen once, and the ten largest hold 10% to 15%. The treatment here: oral pan-JAK inhibitor, 5-10 mg twice daily. The source was CD8+ T cells sorted from blood, collected at week 24, from a patient treated with tofacitinib. These receptors were taken from a human donor with alopecia areata.

J is TRBJ1-2 and V is TRBV5-1; 8 bases agree with TRBD1. V shed 2 bases, J shed 8 bases, and the junction held 5 bases outside the gene matches. This CDR3 region has 13 residues. Germline V lookup: CDR1 SGHRS, CDR2 YFSETQ. Here the CDR3 DNA reads TGCGCCAGCAGCTTTCAGACAGGGGAGGGCTACACCTTC. Translated, it gives CASSFQTGEGYTF.

The gene calls are TRBV2 and TRBJ2-2, with D tentatively TRBD1 (8 bases). Germline CDR1 reads SNHLY; CDR2 reads FYNNEI. Trimming cost V 3 bases and J 4 bases, with 12 bases left between them. The CDR3 totals 15 residues. The CDR3 loop reads CASSEDREGTGELFF. CDR3 nucleotides: TGTGCCAGCAGTGAGGACAGGGAGGGCACCGGGGAGCTGTTTTTT. Using reference TRBV2 and TRBJ2-2 for the parts outside the CDR3, the full variable domain is EPEVTQTPSHQVTQMGQEVILRCVPISNHLYFYWYRQILGQKVEFLVSFYNNEISEKSEIFDDQFSVERPDGSNFTLKIRSTKLEDSAMYFCASSEDREGTGELFFGEGSRLTVL.

As regards this clone: The junction differs from germline at one of its ends, possibly a read error. The rearrangement uses TRBV6-6 and TRBJ2-7; tentative D call: TRBD1 (6 bases). The CDR3 is 14 residues long. Per the germline V gene, CDR1 is MNHNY and CDR2 is SVGAGI (reference sequence). The CDR3 loop reads CAGSPPGQYYEQYF. For the CDR3, the DNA is TGTGCCGGCAGTCCTCCGGGACAATACTACGAGCAGTACTTC.

V usage is TRBV7-2 and J usage is TRBJ2-2; no clear D gene. CDR1 is SGHTA, CDR2 FQGNSA, per germline. The CDR3 is 13 amino acids. V was trimmed by 9 bases and J by 4 bases, leaving 12 bases between them. Here the CDR3 DNA reads TGTGCCAGTTGGGCAGGCGGCACCGGGGAGCTGTTTTTT. Protein product: CASWAGGTGELFF.

V usage is TRBV2 and J usage is TRBJ2-7, with D unclear. With 6 bases removed from V and 7 bases from J, the gap between germline ends came to 16 bases. The CDR3 is 13 residues long. Germline CDR1 is SNHLY and CDR2 is FYNNEI. This CDR3 reads CASRSKQLREQYF. Written as DNA, the CDR3 is TGTGCCAGCAGATCGAAACAACTACGAGAGCAGTACTTC.

This chain links TRBV29-1 with TRBJ2-3; D perhaps matches TRBD2 (6 bases). The CDR3 contains 13 residues. V was pared by 6 bases and J by 1 base, with 11 bases between. CDR1 and CDR2 (germline): SQVTM, ANQGSEA. CDR3 loop: CSVPGLRTDTQYF. In DNA form, the CDR3 reads TGCAGCGTCCCGGGACTTCGCACAGATACGCAGTATTTT.

This clone was picked up one time. The genes are TRBV7-2 and TRBJ2-5, with 7 bases fitting TRBD1. This CDR3 spans 15 amino acids. V dropped 5 bases and J dropped 3; count of bases not matched to a gene: 9. From germline, CDR1 is SGHTA and CDR2 FQGNSA. CDR3 protein: CASSIHGQVKETQYF. In nucleotides, the CDR3 is TGTGCCAGCAGCATCCACGGACAGGTGAAAGAGACCCAGTACTTC. Full variable domain (rest looked up from reference TRBV7-2 and TRBJ2-5): GAGVSQSPSNKVTEKGKDVELRCDPISGHTALYWYRQSLGQGLEFLIYFQGNSAPDKSGLPSDRFSAERTGGSVSTLTIQRTQQEDSAVYLCASSIHGQVKETQYFGPGTRLLVL.

V and J are TRBV13 and TRBJ2-7; TRBD2 aligns across 8 bases. This CDR3 comprises 13 residues. V lost 8 bases to trimming and J lost 1 base; unmatched junction nucleotides: 4. Germline-derived CDR1 and CDR2 are PRHDT and FYEKMQ (reference sequence). CDR3 residues: CASQGLASYEQYF. CDR3 DNA sequence: TGTGCCAGCCAAGGACTAGCTTCCTACGAGCAGTACTTC.

V is TRBV9 and J is TRBJ1-1; unclear D gene. V lost 1 base, J lost 4 bases, and 8 bases lay in between. This CDR3 contains 13 residues. In germline, CDR1 is SGDLS, CDR2 YYNGEE. The DNA of the CDR3 is TGTGCCAGCAGCGTATCGGAGGGCACTGAAGCTTTCTTT. Protein: CASSVSEGTEAFF.

The V gene is TRBV7-2, the J gene TRBJ1-5; D remains ambiguous. CDR3 length: 14 residues. Trimming took 1 base from V and 6 from J, leaving 10 bases between them. The germline V gene encodes CDR1 SGHTA and CDR2 FQGNSA. The CDR3 region has the DNA TGTGCCAGCAGCTTAGGTTGGGGTAGTCAGCCCCAGCATTTT. It codes for CASSLGWGSQPQHF. Full variable domain (outside the CDR3, taken from reference TRBV7-2 and TRBJ1-5): GAGVSQSPSNKVTEKGKDVELRCDPISGHTALYWYRQSLGQGLEFLIYFQGNSAPDKSGLPSDRFSAERTGGSVSTLTIQRTQQEDSAVYLCASSLGWGSQPQHFGDGTRLSIL.

The V call is TRBV2, the J call TRBJ1-4; a possible D gene is TRBD1 (6 bases). With 6 bases removed from V and 8 bases from J, the gap between germline ends came to 19 bases. In germline, CDR1 is SNHLY, CDR2 FYNNEI. The CDR3 runs 15 residues. The CDR3 DNA follows: TGTGCCAGCAGCGGGACCGACGGGGGACAAGAAAAACTGTTTTTT. Translating it yields CASSGTDGGQEKLFF.

The V gene is TRBV10-3, the J gene TRBJ2-2; D remains unclear. V was clipped by 8 bases and J by 4 bases, with 8 bases between them. From germline, CDR1 is ENHRY and CDR2 SYGVKD. This CDR3 is built from 12 residues. CDR3 amino acids: CAILRATGELFF. DNA of the CDR3: TGTGCCATCTTACGGGCCACCGGGGAGCTGTTTTTT.

The chain links TRBV9 to TRBJ2-5; TRBD1 aligns across 8 bases. The CDR3 contains 13 residues. Germline trimming cut 5 bases from V and 3 bases from J; bases unmatched to any gene: 3. Germline CDR1 reads SGDLS; CDR2 reads YYNGEE. The CDR3 is CASRAGGEETQYF. The CDR3 nucleotides read TGTGCCAGCAGAGCAGGGGGCGAAGAGACCCAGTACTTC.

This clone appeared a few times. The rearrangement joins TRBV29-1 to TRBJ2-7, with D uncertain. The CDR3 length is 13 residues. Germline values: CDR1 SQVTM, CDR2 ANQGSEA. V was clipped by 7 bases and J by 4 bases, with 17 bases between them. CDR3 coding DNA: TGCAGCGCCGAAGACCCGGGCCGGTACGAGCAGTACTTC. Translated: CSAEDPGRYEQYF.

The chain combines TRBV13 with TRBJ2-3, with a tentative D call TRBD1 (7 bases). Germline V CDR1 and CDR2: PRHDT, FYEKMQ (reference sequence). Trimming took off 2 bases at V and 2 bases at J, with 17 bases between the two ends. The CDR3 sequence is 17 residues long. CDR3 region: CASSLSGGRLFTDTQYF. The CDR3, as DNA: TGTGCCAGCAGCTTATCAGGGGGGCGGCTTTTCACAGATACGCAGTATTTT.

This chain links TRBV6-5 with TRBJ1-2, with D unresolved. The CDR3 loop spans 13 amino acids. The V gene's germline CDR1 is MNHEY and CDR2 SVGAGI. Deletions cut 5 bases from V and 8 bases from J, with 15 bases between. CDR3 amino acids: CASSTDLRWGYTF. CDR3 nucleotides: TGTGCCAGCAGTACGGACCTCCGGTGGGGCTACACCTTC.

The sample holds many counts of this clone. V is TRBV7-8 and J is TRBJ1-2; 12 bases align to TRBD1. V was pared by 3 bases and J by 8 bases, with 4 bases of the junction left unmatched. CDR3 size: 14 residues. CDR1 is SGHVS and CDR2 is FQNEAQ in the germline V gene. The CDR3 DNA reads TGTGCCAGCAGCTTCGACGGGACAGGGGGCGGCTACACCTTC. This sequence encodes CASSFDGTGGGYTF. The complete variable domain, with remaining parts taken from reference TRBV7-8 and TRBJ1-2, reads GAGVSQSPRYKVAKRGQDVALRCDPISGHVSLFWYQQALGQGPEFLTYFQNEAQLDKSGLPSDRFFAERPEGSVSTLKIQRTQQEDSAVYLCASSFDGTGGGYTFGSGTRLTVV.

This clone occurred a few times. The same CDR3 also results from other DNA sequences found in this sample. The chain carries TRBV18 and TRBJ2-1; no reliable D call. V was trimmed by 1 base and J by 2 bases, leaving 9 bases between them. CDR3 size: 15 residues. The germline gives CDR1 KGHSH, CDR2 LQKENI. CDR3 nucleotides: TGTGCCAGCTCACCACGGCGCGCGGCCTACAATGAGCAGTTCTTC. Protein sequence: CASSPRRAAYNEQFF. The entire variable domain, with the rest obtained from reference TRBV18 and TRBJ2-1, is as follows: NAGVMQNPRHLVRRRGQEARLRCSPMKGHSHVYWYRQLPEEGLKFMVYLQKENIIDESGMPKERFSAEFPKEGPSILRIQQVVRGDSAAYFCASSPRRAAYNEQFFGPGTRLTVL.

The chain is built from TRBV7-3 and TRBJ2-1, with D possibly being TRBD2 (6 bases). Germline V gives CDR1 SGHTA, CDR2 FQGTGA. The CDR3 sequence is 13 residues long. V gave up 3 bases and J gave up 8 bases, with 11 bases separating them. Here the CDR3 DNA reads TGTGCCAGCAGCTTCTTGCGGGGCCATGAGCAGTTCTTC. Amino acid sequence: CASSFLRGHEQFF.

The chain combines TRBV13 with TRBJ1-1, with D possibly being TRBD1 (5 bases). Trimming took off 5 bases at V and 5 bases at J, with 15 bases between the two ends. Germline CDR1 reads PRHDT; CDR2 reads FYEKMQ (reference sequence). This CDR3 region has 14 residues. CDR3 DNA sequence: TGTGCCAGCAGCGCCTTTCAGGGTGCGACTGAAGCTTTCTTT. This encodes CASSAFQGATEAFF.

The chain couples TRBV11-2 to TRBJ2-7; a possible D gene is TRBD2 (6 bases). The CDR3 is made up of 14 amino acids. Germline V CDR1 and CDR2: SGHAT, FQNNGV. V shed 3 bases and J shed 0 bases, with 9 bases lying between them. CDR3 nucleotides: TGTGCCAGCAGCTTCGGGCGGGGCTCCTACGAGCAGTACTTC. Translation gives CASSFGRGSYEQYF.